This T cell receptor (beta chain) was identified in a study of CD8+CD57+ T cells in acquired aplastic anemia. In the study overall: On average, sorted CD4+ and CD8+ cells gave 2.5 to 4 ug of DNA. Healthy donors yielded roughly 11 million CD4+ cell reads on average. Findings and caveats of the study: Shared by patients and controls, around 27 CD8+ CDR3s were abundant in patients.

Trimming cost V 7 bases and J 3 bases; bases outside gene matches: 7. The CDR3 has 14 amino acids. Germline V gene lookup returns CDR1 SGHTA and CDR2 FQGNSA. As regards this clonotype: Its antigen is undetermined.

Researchers used genomic DNA as the template to profile TCR beta VDJ and CDR3. MiXCR, applied by TCRdb to the reads, yields one record per CDR3 protein. Of around 190,000 distinct CDR3 sequences detected, around 63% appear once; the ten largest clones hold 25% to 30%. J is TRBJ2-5 and V is TRBV7-2; 8 bases match TRBD2. The sequenced material came from sorted CD4+, CD8+, or CD8+CD57+ T cells (not recorded which) from PBMCs. The clonotype comes from a human donor in good health. Written as DNA, the CDR3 is TGTGCCAGCATCACTAGCGGACAAGAAGAGACCCAGTACTTC. This encodes CASITSGQEETQYF.